A single sample gave rise to the 3 T cell receptor beta chains below, sequenced in a study of blood T cell repertoires in COVID-19. Sequenced by immunoSEQ multiplex PCR; TCRdb stores in-frame clones only, minus some. Of approximately 100,000 clones listed, 80% to 90% are singletons. Material: peripheral blood. All receptors derive from a man aged 50-59 years with acute or convalescent COVID-19.

This clone was recorded many times. The rearrangement uses TRBV27 and TRBJ2-7, with 7 nucleotides matching TRBD1. CDR1 is MNHEY, CDR2 SMNVEV, per germline (reference sequence). This CDR3 comprises 15 residues. The V and J ends lost 3 bases and 4 bases, in that order; junction bases with no gene match: 9. The CDR3 bases are TGTGCCAGCAGTTTTTCCGTCGGGACAGCGTACGAGCAGTACTTC. Translation: CASSFSVGTAYEQYF.

This chain joins TRBV18 and TRBJ1-2; the D gene is possibly TRBD1 (5 bases). Per germline, CDR1 KGHSH and CDR2 LQKENI. V gave up 4 bases and J gave up 10 bases, with 10 bases separating them. The CDR3 has 11 amino acids. CDR3 loop: CASSLGRDYTF. The CDR3 DNA is TGTGCCAGCTCACTGGGCAGGGACTACACCTTC.

The chain is built from TRBV4-1 and TRBJ1-4, with 7 nucleotides matching TRBD1. Trimming cost V 5 bases and J 0 bases; bases outside gene matches: 3. The germline CDR1 and CDR2 sequences are MGHRA and YSYEKL. The CDR3 covers 15 residues. The DNA for the CDR3 is TGCGCCAGCAGCAAACAGGGGCCAACTAATGAAAAACTGTTTTTT. It yields the protein CASSKQGPTNEKLFF.